The 18 T cell receptor beta chains reported below all come from one sample, sequenced in a study of blood T cell repertoires in COVID-19 (dated by TCRdb to 2019 to 2021). Library method: the immunoSEQ multiplex PCR assay. TCRdb stores this immuneACCESS table with in-frame sequences only. Part of the clones is absent; in the studies checked, under half of the shortfall reflects unresolved V genes, and no reason is known for the rest. In all, the sample holds 50,000 to 60,000 clones, and approximately 90% of those were seen once. The ten largest clones capture approximately 3.6% of the sample. Sequences were obtained from peripheral blood. The receptors come from a man aged 40-49 years with COVID-19, enrolled during active disease.

This chain uses TRBV5-6 with TRBJ2-7; D not resolved. In germline, CDR1 is SGHDT, CDR2 YYEEEE. Trimming took off 2 bases at V and 3 bases at J, with 3 bases between the two ends. The CDR3 length is 11 residues. The CDR3 spells CASSFSYEQYF. The CDR3 DNA reads TGTGCCAGCAGCTTTAGCTACGAGCAGTACTTC. Variable domain in full (rest from reference TRBV5-6 and TRBJ2-7): DAGVTQSPTHLIKTRGQQVTLRCSPKSGHDTVSWYQQALGQGPQFIFQYYEEEERQRGNFPDRFSGHQFPNYSSELNVNALLLGDSALYLCASSFSYEQYFGPGTRLTVT.

V and J are TRBV10-3 and TRBJ2-3, with 11 positions matching TRBD1. This CDR3 has 15 amino acids. CDR1 is ENHRY and CDR2 is SYGVKD in the germline V gene. Trimming cost V 4 bases and J 6 bases; bases outside gene matches: 6. The CDR3 nucleotides read TGTGCCATCAGTGTATCCGGGGACAGGGGGGATACGCAGTATTTT. It yields the protein CAISVSGDRGDTQYF.

The chain uses TRBV3-1 (or the pseudogene TRBV3-2) and TRBJ1-2; D call uncertain. V was pared by 0 bases and J by 8 bases, with 10 bases between. Germline values: CDR1 LGHDT, CDR2 YNNKEL (reference sequence). This CDR3 has 13 residues. CDR3 residues: CASSQEVLGGYTF. The CDR3 bases are TGTGCCAGCAGCCAAGAAGTCCTCGGGGGCTACACCTTC.

The CDR3 here is CASRAGGRETQYF. CDR3 nucleotides: TGTGCCAGCAGGGCAGGGGGTAGGGAGACCCAGTACTTC. This chain connects TRBV28 to TRBJ2-5; 7 nucleotides agree with TRBD1. V gave up 6 bases and J gave up 5 bases; unmatched junction bases: 6. In germline, CDR1 is MDHEN, CDR2 SYDVKM. The CDR3 runs 13 residues.

V is TRBV3-1 (or the pseudogene TRBV3-2) and J is TRBJ1-1; 9 bases align to TRBD1. Germline V CDR1 and CDR2: LGHDT, YNNKEL (reference sequence). This CDR3 contains 15 residues. With V trimmed by 4 bases and J by 1 base, 4 bases remained unmatched. CDR3 sequence: CASSRGTGSNTEAFF. DNA of the CDR3: TGTGCCAGCAGCCGAGGGACAGGGTCGAACACTGAAGCTTTCTTT.

The chain has TRBV9 and TRBJ2-3, with a tentative D call TRBD2 (6 bases). This CDR3 region has 14 residues. The V and J ends lost 0 bases and 5 bases respectively, with 10 bases between them. Germline CDR1 and CDR2: SGDLS and YYNGEE. The CDR3 DNA follows: TGTGCCAGCAGCGTAGACGGAGGGAAAGATACGCAGTATTTT. Translating gives CASSVDGGKDTQYF.

The chain combines TRBV5-1 with TRBJ1-6; weak D call: TRBD1 (5 bases). The CDR3 has 15 amino acids. Germline V gives CDR1 SGHRS, CDR2 YFSETQ. The V gene lost 4 bases and the J gene lost 5 bases, with 13 bases spanning the gap. CDR3: CASSPVGGDNSPLHF. CDR3 sequence (DNA): TGCGCCAGCAGCCCAGTCGGGGGGGATAATTCACCCCTCCACTTT.

This chain's CDR3 is CASSQDSGAGNTIYF. The CDR3 nucleotides read TGCGCCAGCAGCCAAGATTCAGGGGCTGGAAACACCATATATTTT. V gene TRBV4-1 combines with J gene TRBJ1-3, with D perhaps TRBD1 (6 bases). This CDR3 has 15 amino acids. The germline gives CDR1 MGHRA, CDR2 YSYEKL. V was cut by 0 bases and J by 2 bases, with 8 bases left in between.

The gene calls are TRBV20-1 and TRBJ2-1; D is possibly TRBD2 (5 bases). Trimming stripped 3 bases from V and 6 bases from J, with 9 bases between. CDR1 is DFQATT, CDR2 SNEGSKA, per germline (reference sequence). CDR3 length: 12 residues. The CDR3 DNA sequence: TGCAGTGCTAGTGGGCTAGCCAATGAGCAGTTCTTC. Protein product: CSASGLANEQFF.

The chain has TRBV25-1 and TRBJ2-1; 9 bases agree with TRBD2. CDR3 length equals 14 residues. The junction had 3 bases not matched to a gene; V was cut back by 3 bases and J by 6 bases. Germline V lookup: CDR1 MGHDK, CDR2 SYGVNS. The CDR3 coding sequence is TGTGCCAGCAGTGATGCGGGAGGGAGCAATGAGCAGTTCTTC. Translated: CASSDAGGSNEQFF. The full variable domain, its missing parts supplied by reference TRBV25-1 and TRBJ2-1, is EADIYQTPRYLVIGTGKKITLECSQTMGHDKMYWYQQDPGMELHLIHYSYGVNSTEKGDLSSESTVSRIRTEHFPLTLESARPSHTSQYLCASSDAGGSNEQFFGPGTRLTVL.

The rearrangement joins TRBV11-1 to TRBJ2-3; D is unresolved. The V end was cut by 3 bases, the J end by 2 bases, with 15 bases between. Germline lookup yields CDR1 SGHAT and CDR2 FQDESV (reference sequence). This CDR3 spans 16 amino acids. CDR3 sequence: CASSFYRSTPTDTQYF. CDR3 nucleotides: TGTGCCAGCAGCTTTTATCGGAGTACACCCACAGATACGCAGTATTTT.

This chain joins TRBV30 and TRBJ1-2; D remains unclear. Trimming removed 3 bases from V and 14 bases from J, with 22 bases in between. This CDR3 spans 13 amino acids. The germline CDR1 and CDR2 sequences are GTSNPN and SVGIG (reference sequence). The CDR3 DNA sequence: TGTGCCTGGAGCCCCGGTAACCCGAGTATCTCTACCTTC. It is translated as CAWSPGNPSISTF.

This clone was seen a single time. The chain links TRBV28 to TRBJ1-5, with unresolved D. V was shortened by 5 bases and J by 9 bases, with 14 bases between the two germline ends. Germline loops: CDR1 MDHEN, CDR2 SYDVKM. This CDR3 is built from 13 residues. Written as DNA, the CDR3 is TGTGCCAGCAGTCCCTTAATCAGTCCGCCCCAGCATTTT. Protein product: CASSPLISPPQHF.

V usage is TRBV29-1 and J usage is TRBJ2-1, with a possible D match to TRBD1 (5 bases). The CDR3 is 13 residues long. V shed 0 bases and J shed 8 bases, with 11 bases lying between them. Germline V gives CDR1 SQVTM, CDR2 ANQGSEA. The CDR3 spells CSVEDGRVDEQFF. The DNA for the CDR3 is TGCAGCGTTGAAGACGGCAGGGTCGATGAGCAGTTCTTC.

This chain links TRBV5-1 with TRBJ2-7, with a weak D call TRBD1 (6 bases). V lost 0 bases, J lost 3 bases, and 10 bases lay in between. The CDR3 sequence is 14 residues long. Germline CDR1 is SGHRS and CDR2 is YFSETQ. CDR3 residues: CASSLVDRSYEQYF. The DNA of the CDR3 is TGCGCCAGCAGCTTGGTTGACAGGAGCTACGAGCAGTACTTC.

This chain joins TRBV7-8 and TRBJ1-6; D gene uncertain. The germline V gene has CDR1 SGHVS and CDR2 FQNEAQ. The CDR3 runs 17 residues. V was cut by 0 bases and J by 0 bases, with 9 bases left in between. CDR3 region: CASSLARAASYNSPLHF. In DNA form, the CDR3 reads TGTGCCAGCAGCTTAGCGAGGGCGGCCTCCTATAATTCACCCCTCCACTTT.

CDR3 nucleotide sequence: TGCGCCAGCAGTCGAGGGGGAGTCCAGGAGACCCAGTACTTC. This gives the protein CASSRGGVQETQYF. J is TRBJ2-5 and V is TRBV10-2; D possibly corresponds to TRBD1 (6 bases). The germline V gene has CDR1 WSHSY and CDR2 SAAADI. The CDR3 loop spans 14 amino acids. Trimming left V 5 bases short and J 5 bases short, with 15 bases between.

The chain couples TRBV15 to TRBJ2-3; possible D gene TRBD2, 6 bases. V lost 0 bases, J lost 5 bases, and 15 bases lay in between. The germline V gene encodes CDR1 LNHNV and CDR2 YYDKDF (reference sequence). The CDR3 covers 16 residues. This chain's CDR3 is CATSRDIGGPVDTQYF. Here the CDR3 DNA reads TGTGCCACCAGCAGAGATATCGGAGGGCCGGTAGATACGCAGTATTTT.